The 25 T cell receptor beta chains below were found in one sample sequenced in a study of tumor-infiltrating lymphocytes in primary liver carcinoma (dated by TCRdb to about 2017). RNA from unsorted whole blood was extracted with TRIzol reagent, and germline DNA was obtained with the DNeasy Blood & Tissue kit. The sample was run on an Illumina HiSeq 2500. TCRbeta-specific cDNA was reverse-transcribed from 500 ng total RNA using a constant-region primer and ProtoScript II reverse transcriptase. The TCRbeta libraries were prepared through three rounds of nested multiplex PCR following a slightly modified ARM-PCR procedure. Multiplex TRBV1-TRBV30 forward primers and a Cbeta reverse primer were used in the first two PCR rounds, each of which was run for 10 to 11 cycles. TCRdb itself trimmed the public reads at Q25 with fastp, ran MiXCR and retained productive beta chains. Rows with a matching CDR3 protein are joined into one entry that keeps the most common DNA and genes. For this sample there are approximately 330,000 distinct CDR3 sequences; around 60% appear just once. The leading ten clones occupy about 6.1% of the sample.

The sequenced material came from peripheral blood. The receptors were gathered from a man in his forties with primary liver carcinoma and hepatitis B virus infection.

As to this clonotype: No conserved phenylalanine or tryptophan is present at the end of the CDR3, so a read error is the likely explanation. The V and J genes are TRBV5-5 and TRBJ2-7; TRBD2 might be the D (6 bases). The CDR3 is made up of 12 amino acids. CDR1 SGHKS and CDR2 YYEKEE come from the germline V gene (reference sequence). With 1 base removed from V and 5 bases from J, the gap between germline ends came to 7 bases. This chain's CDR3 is CASSLWGDEQYT. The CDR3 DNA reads TGTGCCAGCAGCTTGTGGGGGGACGAGCAGTACACC.

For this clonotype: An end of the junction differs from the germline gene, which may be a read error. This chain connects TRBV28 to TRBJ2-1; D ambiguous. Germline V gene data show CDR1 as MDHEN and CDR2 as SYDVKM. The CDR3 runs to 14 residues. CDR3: CTSSLEETDNEQFF. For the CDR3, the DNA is TGTACCAGCAGTTTAGAGGAGACCGACAATGAGCAGTTCTTC.

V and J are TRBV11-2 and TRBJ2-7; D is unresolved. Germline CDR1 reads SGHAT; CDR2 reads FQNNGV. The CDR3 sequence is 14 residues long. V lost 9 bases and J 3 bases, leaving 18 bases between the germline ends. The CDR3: CARSPQVWGYEQYF. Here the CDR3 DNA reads TGTGCCAGAAGCCCCCAGGTGTGGGGCTACGAGCAGTACTTC.

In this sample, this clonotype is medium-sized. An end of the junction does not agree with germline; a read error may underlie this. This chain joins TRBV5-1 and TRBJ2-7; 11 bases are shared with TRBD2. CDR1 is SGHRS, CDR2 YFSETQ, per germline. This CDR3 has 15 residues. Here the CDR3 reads CASSSPGLAAYEQYF. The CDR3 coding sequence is TGTGCCAGCAGCTCTCCGGGACTAGCGGCCTACGAGCAGTACTTC.

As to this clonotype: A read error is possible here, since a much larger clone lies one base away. The CDR3 sequence is CASGAQGDDQYF. As DNA, the CDR3 is TGTGCCAGCGGCGCCCAGGGAGACGATCAGTACTTC. The V call is TRBV11-1, the J call TRBJ2-7; D may be TRBD1 or TRBD2 (5 bases each). Germline V gene data show CDR1 as SGHAT and CDR2 as FQDESV (reference sequence). The CDR3 has 12 amino acids.

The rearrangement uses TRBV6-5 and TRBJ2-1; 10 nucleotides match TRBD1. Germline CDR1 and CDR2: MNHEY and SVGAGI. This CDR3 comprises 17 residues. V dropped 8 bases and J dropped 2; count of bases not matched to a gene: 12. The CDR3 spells CASGLDPGTGAYNEQFF. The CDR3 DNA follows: TGTGCCAGCGGTCTAGACCCCGGGACAGGGGCCTACAATGAGCAGTTCTTC.

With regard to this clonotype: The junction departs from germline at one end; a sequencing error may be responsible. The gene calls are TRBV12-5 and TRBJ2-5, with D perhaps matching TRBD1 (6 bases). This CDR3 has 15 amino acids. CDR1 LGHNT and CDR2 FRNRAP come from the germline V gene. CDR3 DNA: TGTACTAGTGGTTTGGGGGCTAGCCTCCAAGAGACCCAGTACTTC. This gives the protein CTSGLGASLQETQYF. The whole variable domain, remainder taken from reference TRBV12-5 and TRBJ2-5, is DARVTQTPRHKVTEMGQEVTMRCQPILGHNTVFWYRQTMMQGLELLAYFRNRAPLDDSGMPKDRFSAEMPDATLATLKIQPSEPRDSAVYFCTSGLGASLQETQYFGPGTRLLVL.

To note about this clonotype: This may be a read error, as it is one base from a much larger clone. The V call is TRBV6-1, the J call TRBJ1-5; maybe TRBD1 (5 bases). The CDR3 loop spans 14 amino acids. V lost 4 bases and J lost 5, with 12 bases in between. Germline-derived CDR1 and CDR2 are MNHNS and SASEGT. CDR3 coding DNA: TGTGCCAGCAGTGTCCAACGGGGGGATCAGCCCCAGCATTTT. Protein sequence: CASSVQRGDQPQHF.

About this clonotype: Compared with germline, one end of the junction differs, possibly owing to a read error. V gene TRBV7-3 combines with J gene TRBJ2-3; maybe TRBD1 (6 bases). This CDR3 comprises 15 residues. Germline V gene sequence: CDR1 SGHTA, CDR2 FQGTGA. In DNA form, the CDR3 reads TGTGCCAGCAGCGAACAGGGTTTTGGAACAGATGCGCAGTATTTT. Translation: CASSEQGFGTDAQYF.

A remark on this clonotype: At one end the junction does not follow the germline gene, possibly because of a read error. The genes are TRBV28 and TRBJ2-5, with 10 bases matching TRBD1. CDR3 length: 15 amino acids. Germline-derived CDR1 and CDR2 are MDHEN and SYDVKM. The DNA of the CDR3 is TGTGCCAGCAGTTTATCTGGACAGGGGGAAGAGGCCCAGTACTTC. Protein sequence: CASSLSGQGEEAQYF.

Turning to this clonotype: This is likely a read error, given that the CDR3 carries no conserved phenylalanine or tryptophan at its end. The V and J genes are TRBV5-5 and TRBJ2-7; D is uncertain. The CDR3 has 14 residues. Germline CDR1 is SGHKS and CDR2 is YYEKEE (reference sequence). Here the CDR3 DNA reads TGTGCCAGCAACTTGGGTCAGGCCTCCTACGAGCAGTACTAC. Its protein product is CASNLGQASYEQYY.

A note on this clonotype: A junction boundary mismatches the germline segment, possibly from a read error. The CDR3 region is CDSSLGTARGTQYF. Written as DNA, the CDR3 is TGTGACAGCAGCTTAGGGACCGCACGAGGGACCCAGTACTTC. The chain is built from TRBV11-2 and TRBJ2-5; D might be TRBD1 or TRBD2, each matching 5 bases. This CDR3 is built from 14 residues. CDR1 SGHAT and CDR2 FQNNGV come from the germline V gene.

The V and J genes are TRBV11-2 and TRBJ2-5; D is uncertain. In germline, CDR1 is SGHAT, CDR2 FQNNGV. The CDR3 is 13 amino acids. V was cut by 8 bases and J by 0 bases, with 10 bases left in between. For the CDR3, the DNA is TGTGCCAGCTGTTTAACAGACCAAGAGACCCAGTACTTC. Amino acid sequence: CASCLTDQETQYF.

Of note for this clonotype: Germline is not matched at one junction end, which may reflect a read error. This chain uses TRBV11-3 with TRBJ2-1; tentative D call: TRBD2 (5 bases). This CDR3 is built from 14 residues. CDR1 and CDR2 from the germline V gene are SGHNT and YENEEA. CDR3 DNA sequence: TGTGCCAGCAGCTTAGGGAGGATGTACAGTGAGCAGTTCTTC. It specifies CASSLGRMYSEQFF.

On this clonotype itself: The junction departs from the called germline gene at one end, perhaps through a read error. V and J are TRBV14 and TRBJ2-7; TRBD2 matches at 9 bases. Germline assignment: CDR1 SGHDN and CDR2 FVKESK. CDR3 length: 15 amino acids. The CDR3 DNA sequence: TGTGCCGGCAGCCAAGGGACTAGCTTATCCTACGAGCAGTACTTC. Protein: CAGSQGTSLSYEQYF. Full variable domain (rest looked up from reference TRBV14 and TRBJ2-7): EAGVTQFPSHSVIEKGQTVTLRCDPISGHDNLYWYRRVMGKEIKFLLHFVKESKQDESGMPNNRFLAERTGGTYSTLKVQPAELEDSGVYFCAGSQGTSLSYEQYFGPGTRLTVT.

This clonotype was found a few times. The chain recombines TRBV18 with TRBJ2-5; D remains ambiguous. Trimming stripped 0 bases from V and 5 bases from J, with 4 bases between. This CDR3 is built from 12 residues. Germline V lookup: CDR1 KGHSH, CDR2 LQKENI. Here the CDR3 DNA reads TGTGCCAGCTCACCACCGGAGGAGACCCAGTACTTC. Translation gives CASSPPEETQYF.

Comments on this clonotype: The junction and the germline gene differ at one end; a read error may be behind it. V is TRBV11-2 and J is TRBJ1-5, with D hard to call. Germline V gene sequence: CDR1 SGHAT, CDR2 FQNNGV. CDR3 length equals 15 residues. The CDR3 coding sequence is TGTGCCAGCGGCTTCGGGGAGGATAGCGATCAGCCCCAGCATTTT. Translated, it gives CASGFGEDSDQPQHF.

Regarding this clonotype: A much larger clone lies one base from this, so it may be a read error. CDR3: CASSRTSGAPELYF. CDR3 nucleotide sequence: TGTGCCAGCAGTCGGACTAGCGGGGCTCCCGAGCTGTACTTC. The V call is TRBV6-5, the J call TRBJ2-7; 12 nucleotides line up with TRBD2. Germline V gene sequence: CDR1 MNHEY, CDR2 SVGAGI. The CDR3 is 14 amino acids.

CDR3 DNA sequence: TGTGCCAGCAGGCTGACTAACGGGAATTCCGGAGAGACCCAGTACTTC. Translation gives CASRLTNGNSGETQYF. The J gene is TRBJ2-5, the V gene TRBV4-2; weak D call: TRBD2 (5 bases). CDR1 LGHNA and CDR2 YNFKEQ come from the germline V gene. The V end was cut by 6 bases, the J end by 4 bases, with 21 bases between. The CDR3 totals 16 residues.

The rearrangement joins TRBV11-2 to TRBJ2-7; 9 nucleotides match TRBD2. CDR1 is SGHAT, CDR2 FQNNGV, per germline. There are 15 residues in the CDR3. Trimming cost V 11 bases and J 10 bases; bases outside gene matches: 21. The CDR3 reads CAGTLLGLAGFGQYF. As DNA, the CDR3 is TGTGCCGGCACCCTGCTCGGGCTAGCGGGATTTGGACAGTACTTC.

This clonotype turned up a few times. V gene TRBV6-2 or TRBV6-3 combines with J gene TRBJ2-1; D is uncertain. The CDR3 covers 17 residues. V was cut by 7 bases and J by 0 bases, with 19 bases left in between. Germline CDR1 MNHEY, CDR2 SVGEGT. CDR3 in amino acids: CASTNPPPVSSYNEQFF. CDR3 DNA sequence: TGTGCCAGCACTAACCCGCCCCCGGTTAGCTCCTACAATGAGCAGTTCTTC.

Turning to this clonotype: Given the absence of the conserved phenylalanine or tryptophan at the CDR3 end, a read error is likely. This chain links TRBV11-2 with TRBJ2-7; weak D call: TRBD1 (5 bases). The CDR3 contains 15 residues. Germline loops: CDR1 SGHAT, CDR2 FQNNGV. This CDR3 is CVSSIYPRQSYGQYL. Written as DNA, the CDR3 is TGTGTCAGCAGCATTTATCCCCGACAGTCCTACGGGCAGTACTTA.

Here the CDR3 reads CSVGLAVWDTQYF. DNA for the CDR3: TGCAGCGTGGGACTAGCGGTATGGGATACGCAGTATTTT. This chain joins TRBV29-1 and TRBJ2-3, with 11 bases aligning to TRBD2. The germline V gene has CDR1 SQVTM and CDR2 ANQGSEA. CDR3 length: 13 residues. J gave up 6 bases and V 6 bases, and 5 bases lay outside the gene matches.

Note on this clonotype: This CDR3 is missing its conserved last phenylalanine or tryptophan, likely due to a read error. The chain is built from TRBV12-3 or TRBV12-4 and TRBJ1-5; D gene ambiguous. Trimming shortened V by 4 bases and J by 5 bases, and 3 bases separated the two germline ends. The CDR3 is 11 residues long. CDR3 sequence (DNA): TGTGCCAGCAGTTCGTATCAGCCCCAGCATTCT. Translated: CASSSYQPQHS.

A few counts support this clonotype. CDR3 in amino acids: CASSSTALETQYF. In nucleotides, the CDR3 is TGTGCCAGCAGCTCGACGGCCTTAGAGACCCAGTACTTC. The gene calls are TRBV28 and TRBJ2-5; D remains ambiguous. V dropped 6 bases and J dropped 4 bases, with 12 bases sitting between them. Germline loops: CDR1 MDHEN, CDR2 SYDVKM. This CDR3 is built from 13 residues.